One and the same sample provided the 27 T cell receptor beta chains below, sequenced in a study of metastatic and nonmetastatic thyroid tumors. Every patient underwent thyroid surgery untreated. TCRdb redid the clone calls on the PCR reads using MiXCR. The sample carries 30,000 to 50,000 clones, about 19% recorded once. The specimen sequenced was tumor tissue. Every receptor here comes from a female donor with papillary thyroid cancer or a benign thyroid nodule (not recorded which). Some clones in this sample may be carry-over from other donors' samples.

On this clone itself: This may come from a read error, since a much larger clone is one base off. The gene calls are TRBV7-9 and TRBJ1-1; TRBD1 matches at 11 bases. V gave up 5 bases and J gave up 3 bases; unmatched junction bases: 5. Germline V gene sequence: CDR1 SEHNR, CDR2 FQNEAQ (reference sequence). This CDR3 has 15 amino acids. The CDR3 region has the DNA TGTGCCAGCAGCCTTTGGGACAGGGGGGACACTGAAGCTTTCTTT. Its protein product is CASSLWDRGDTEAFF.

The chain carries TRBV27 and TRBJ2-3; 10 bases match TRBD2. The V gene's germline CDR1 is MNHEY and CDR2 SMNVEV (reference sequence). The CDR3 has 16 amino acids. Trimming cost V 2 bases and J 1 base; bases outside gene matches: 3. The CDR3 protein is CASSLRLAGGTDTQYF. The CDR3 DNA reads as TGTGCCAGCAGTTTACGCCTAGCGGGGGGCACAGATACGCAGTATTTT.

This clone has just a few counts. With a much larger clone just one base away, this may be a read error. Different DNA sequences within this sample yield the same CDR3. The chain uses TRBV29-1 and TRBJ2-3; D might be TRBD1 or TRBD2, each matching 5 bases. The germline V gene encodes CDR1 SQVTM and CDR2 ANQGSEA. This CDR3 region has 13 residues. V was pared by 4 bases and J by 3 bases, with 11 bases between. The CDR3 spells CSVGGGATDTQYF. CDR3 bases: TGCAGCGTTGGTGGGGGTGCTACAGATACGCAGTATTTT.

The genes are TRBV2 and TRBJ1-2, with TRBD1 matching over 8 bases. The CDR3 has 17 residues. In germline, CDR1 is SNHLY, CDR2 FYNNEI. Trimming took 1 base from V and 1 from J; bases not matched to a gene: 8. CDR3 sequence reads: CASSEGRWDRNNYGYTF. In nucleotides, the CDR3 is TGTGCCAGCAGTGAAGGCCGTTGGGACAGGAATAACTATGGCTACACCTTC. The full variable domain, completed using reference TRBV2 and TRBJ1-2, is EPEVTQTPSHQVTQMGQEVILRCVPISNHLYFYWYRQILGQKVEFLVSFYNNEISEKSEIFDDQFSVERPDGSNFTLKIRSTKLEDSAMYFCASSEGRWDRNNYGYTFGSGTRLTVV.

This clone showed up just a few times. One junction end disagrees with the germline gene, perhaps due to a read error. The CDR3 bases are TGTGCCAGCACCCGGGACACAGAAGCTTTCTTT. Translating it yields CASTRDTEAFF. The V and J genes are TRBV28 and TRBJ1-1; tentative D call: TRBD1 (6 bases). Germline CDR1 is MDHEN and CDR2 is SYDVKM. This CDR3 is built from 11 residues.

The rearrangement joins TRBV5-1 to TRBJ1-1; 10 bases fit TRBD1. V gave up 5 bases and J gave up 6 bases; unmatched junction bases: 7. Germline V lookup: CDR1 SGHRS, CDR2 YFSETQ. The CDR3 length is 14 residues. The CDR3 loop reads CASRTRQGAPEAFF. In nucleotides, the CDR3 is TGCGCCAGCAGAACTCGACAGGGGGCACCTGAAGCTTTCTTT. Full variable domain (missing parts from reference TRBV5-1 and TRBJ1-1): KAGVTQTPRYLIKTRGQQVTLSCSPISGHRSVSWYQQTPGQGLQFLFEYFSETQRNKGNFPGRFSGRQFSNSRSEMNVSTLELGDSALYLCASRTRQGAPEAFFGQGTRLTVV.

About this clone: A much larger clone is a single base away; this may be a read error. V is TRBV7-2 and J is TRBJ2-3; D is uncertain. V lost 7 bases and J lost 5, with 10 bases in between. This CDR3 spans 12 amino acids. CDR1 and CDR2 (germline): SGHTA, FQGNSA. The CDR3 is CASNSIGDTQYF. The CDR3 DNA follows: TGTGCCAGCAACTCCATAGGAGATACGCAGTATTTT.

Turning to this clone: With a much larger clone just one base away, this may be a read error. This chain joins TRBV19 and TRBJ2-1; the D call may be TRBD1 or TRBD2 (5 bases each). Trimming pared 7 bases from V and 7 bases from J, leaving 11 bases between. Germline V gives CDR1 LNHDA, CDR2 SQIVND (reference sequence). The CDR3 contains 12 residues. CDR3: CASMGTTNEQFF. The CDR3 DNA is TGTGCCAGTATGGGGACGACAAATGAGCAGTTCTTC.

This clone appeared many times. This chain joins TRBV20-1 and TRBJ1-1, with D unresolved. The germline V gene has CDR1 DFQATT and CDR2 SNEGSKA (reference sequence). With 7 bases removed from V and 5 bases from J, the gap between germline ends came to 20 bases. The CDR3 runs to 14 residues. This CDR3 reads CSVIRPVYWTEAFF. CDR3 nucleotide sequence: TGCAGTGTCATCCGCCCGGTCTATTGGACTGAAGCTTTCTTT.

This clone was seen many times. The rearrangement links TRBV28 to TRBJ2-7, with TRBD1 as a possible D gene (6 bases). V was pared by 7 bases and J by 1 base, with 14 bases between. The germline gives CDR1 MDHEN, CDR2 SYDVKM. The CDR3 loop spans 14 amino acids. The CDR3 region has the DNA TGTGCCAGCAACCGATTGACAGGTTCCTACGAGCAGTACTTC. Translating it yields CASNRLTGSYEQYF. Full variable domain (missing parts from reference TRBV28 and TRBJ2-7): DVKVTQSSRYLVKRTGEKVFLECVQDMDHENMFWYRQDPGLGLRLIYFSYDVKMKEKGDIPEGYSVSREKKERFSLILESASTNQTSMYLCASNRLTGSYEQYFGPGTRLTVT.

The V gene is TRBV20-1, the J gene TRBJ2-3; D not certain. The germline CDR1 and CDR2 sequences are DFQATT and SNEGSKA (reference sequence). V shed 2 bases and J shed 6 bases, with 6 bases lying between them. The CDR3 is 11 amino acids. The CDR3 coding sequence is TGCAGTGCTAGATTTGCGGATACGCAGTATTTT. As protein: CSARFADTQYF.

The rearrangement links TRBV6-1 to TRBJ1-2; D gene unclear. V was clipped by 3 bases and J by 6 bases, with 8 bases between them. CDR1 is MNHNS and CDR2 is SASEGT in the germline V gene. This CDR3 has 12 residues. Written as DNA, the CDR3 is TGTGCCAGCAGTGACCAGCTTAATGGCTACACCTTC. Its protein product is CASSDQLNGYTF.

This clone was recorded at least ten times. The CDR3 here is CASSQTPGQGAEEQYF. As DNA, the CDR3 is TGCGCCAGCAGCCAAACCCCGGGACAGGGGGCAGAAGAGCAGTACTTC. The V gene is TRBV4-1, the J gene TRBJ2-7; 12 bases map to TRBD1. The CDR3 sequence is 16 residues long. The germline CDR1 and CDR2 sequences are MGHRA and YSYEKL. The J segment lost 7 bases and the V segment lost 2 bases, leaving 9 bases of the junction unmatched.

The V gene is TRBV11-2, the J gene TRBJ2-7, with D tentatively TRBD2 (5 bases). The CDR3 has 15 amino acids. V shed 2 bases and J shed 3 bases, with 14 bases lying between them. CDR1 and CDR2 from the germline V gene are SGHAT and FQNNGV. For the CDR3, the DNA is TGTGCCAGCAGCTTATATCTTTCGGGGAACTACGAGCAGTACTTC. Translation: CASSLYLSGNYEQYF. The variable domain in full, completed from reference TRBV11-2 and TRBJ2-7, reads EAGVAQSPRYKIIEKRQSVAFWCNPISGHATLYWYQQILGQGPKLLIQFQNNGVVDDSQLPKDRFSAERLKGVDSTLKIQPAKLEDSAVYLCASSLYLSGNYEQYFGPGTRLTVT.

Regarding this clone: A read error may be the cause here, since a much bigger clone is one base away. The sample holds other DNA sequences that translate to the same CDR3. The rearrangement links TRBV28 to TRBJ1-3; no clear D gene. Germline values: CDR1 MDHEN, CDR2 SYDVKM. This CDR3 has 16 amino acids. In DNA, the CDR3 is TGTGCCAGCAGTTTTGGGGTACGGAGGTCTGGAAACACTATATATTTT. It specifies CASSFGVRRSGNTIYF.

This clone was recorded at least ten times. The chain uses TRBV7-2 and TRBJ2-2, with D possibly TRBD2 on 7 matching bases. From germline, CDR1 is SGHTA and CDR2 FQGNSA. Trimming shortened V by 8 bases and J by 2 bases, and 21 bases separated the two germline ends. The CDR3 is made up of 17 amino acids. The CDR3 sequence is CASSPGGGRDNTGELFF. The CDR3 DNA reads TGTGCCAGCTCGCCTGGGGGGGGGCGGGACAACACCGGGGAGCTGTTTTTT.

This clone showed up just a few times. A read error may explain this, as a much larger clone is one base away. The sample contains more than one DNA sequence encoding this CDR3. V gene TRBV11-2 combines with J gene TRBJ1-1; no clear D gene. Germline lookup yields CDR1 SGHAT and CDR2 FQNNGV. CDR3 size: 13 residues. The CDR3 DNA reads as TGCGCCAGCAGCTTAATTATTCGGGGAGGTGCTTTCTTT. Amino acid sequence: CASSLIIRGGAFF.

At least ten counts were recorded for this clone. The gene calls are TRBV6-1 and TRBJ2-3, with TRBD2 as a possible D gene (7 bases). This CDR3 spans 16 amino acids. CDR1 is MNHNS and CDR2 is SASEGT in the germline V gene. Trimming stripped 1 base from V and 3 bases from J, with 14 bases between. CDR3 bases: TGTGCCAGCAGTGAAGAGGGGGGGCTTAGGACAGATACGCAGTATTTT. Protein product: CASSEEGGLRTDTQYF.

This clone has a count of ten or more. This sample includes further DNA sequences coding for the same CDR3. This chain links TRBV2 with TRBJ2-1; 8 bases agree with TRBD2. This CDR3 contains 13 residues. V shed 1 base, J shed 8 bases, and the junction held 1 base outside the gene matches. The germline V gene has CDR1 SNHLY and CDR2 FYNNEI. CDR3 in amino acids: CASSEGLAYEQFF. The CDR3 DNA reads TGTGCCAGCAGTGAAGGACTAGCGTATGAGCAGTTCTTC.

This clone was counted a single time. This chain links TRBV20-1 with TRBJ1-4; TRBD1 might be the D (5 bases). The CDR3 runs to 14 residues. Trimming pared 6 bases from V and 2 bases from J, leaving 13 bases between. In germline, CDR1 is DFQATT, CDR2 SNEGSKA (reference sequence). The CDR3 DNA follows: TGCAGTGCCCCATGGGGGTCGACTAATGAAAAACTGTTTTTT. Amino acid sequence: CSAPWGSTNEKLFF.

The genes are TRBV6-2 or TRBV6-3 and TRBJ2-5; D is perhaps TRBD1 (5 bases). V lost 2 bases and J lost 7, with 5 bases in between. CDR1 is MNHEY, CDR2 SVGEGT, per germline. This CDR3 has 11 residues. The CDR3 sequence is CASSYRGTQYF. The CDR3 DNA reads TGTGCCAGCAGTTACAGGGGGACCCAGTACTTC.

This clone was detected many times. The chain has TRBV5-1 and TRBJ2-7; a weak D match, TRBD1 (6 bases). CDR1 is SGHRS, CDR2 YFSETQ, per germline. CDR3 size: 15 residues. Trimming removed 0 bases at V and 4 bases at J, with 14 bases between. The CDR3 nucleotides read TGCGCCAGCAGCTTGGCCTGGGGGCTCGAATACGAGCAGTACTTC. Translated: CASSLAWGLEYEQYF.

The table lists this clone with many counts. Other DNA variants within this sample encode the same CDR3. The gene calls are TRBV20-1 and TRBJ2-5; no clear D. V lost 3 bases to trimming and J lost 4 bases, with 6 bases between them. Germline lookup yields CDR1 DFQATT and CDR2 SNEGSKA (reference sequence). CDR3 length: 11 residues. CDR3 nucleotides: TGCAGTGCTAGCCTCTTAGAGACCCAGTACTTC. Translation gives CSASLLETQYF.

This clone was picked up a small number of times. The chain has TRBV6-2 or TRBV6-3 and TRBJ2-7; D ambiguous. Germline values: CDR1 MNHEY, CDR2 SVGEGT. The CDR3 length is 16 residues. V lost 2 bases and J lost 7, with 21 bases in between. CDR3 loop: CASSYVTHAILGEQYF. The CDR3 coding sequence is TGTGCCAGCAGTTACGTAACGCACGCTATCTTGGGGGAGCAGTACTTC.

This clone was picked up many times. The chain links TRBV6-2 or TRBV6-3 to TRBJ1-2; D gene unclear. This CDR3 spans 13 amino acids. V was clipped by 2 bases and J by 4 bases, with 8 bases between them. The V gene's germline CDR1 is MNHEY and CDR2 SVGEGT. CDR3 nucleotides: TGTGCCAGCAGTTACCAGGTAGCCTATGGCTACACCTTC. This gives the protein CASSYQVAYGYTF.

The table lists this clone with a few counts. Its ends do not fully match the called genes, so a read error is possible. V and J are TRBV15 and TRBJ1-2; D might be TRBD1 (5 bases). From germline, CDR1 is LNHNV and CDR2 YYDKDF (reference sequence). The CDR3 contains 16 residues. The CDR3 sequence is CATSRDSTQGSYGYNF. The CDR3 nucleotides read TGTGCCACCAGCAGAGATTCGACTCAGGGCAGCTATGGCTACAACTTC.

The V gene is TRBV5-1, the J gene TRBJ1-3; D call uncertain. The CDR3 is made up of 15 amino acids. The germline gives CDR1 SGHRS, CDR2 YFSETQ. V was shortened by 1 base and J by 4 bases, with 12 bases between the two germline ends. For the CDR3, the DNA is TGCGCCAGCAGCTTGCCACCCTCTCCCGGAAACACCATATATTTT. Translation: CASSLPPSPGNTIYF.